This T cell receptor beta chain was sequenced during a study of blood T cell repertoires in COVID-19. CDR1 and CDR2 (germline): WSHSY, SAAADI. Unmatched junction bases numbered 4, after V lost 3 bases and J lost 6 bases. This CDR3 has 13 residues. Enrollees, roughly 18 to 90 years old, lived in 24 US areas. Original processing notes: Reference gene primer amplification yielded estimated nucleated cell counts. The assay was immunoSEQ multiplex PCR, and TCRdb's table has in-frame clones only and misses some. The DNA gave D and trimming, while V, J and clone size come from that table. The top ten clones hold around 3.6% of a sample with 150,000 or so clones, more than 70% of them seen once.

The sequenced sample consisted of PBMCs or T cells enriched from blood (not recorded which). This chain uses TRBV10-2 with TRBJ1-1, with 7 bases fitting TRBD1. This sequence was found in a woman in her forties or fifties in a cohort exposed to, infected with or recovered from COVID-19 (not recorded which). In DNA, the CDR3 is TGCGCCAGCAGTGATCCCGGGACAGCTGAAGCTTTCTTT. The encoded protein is CASSDPGTAEAFF.